This entry lists 31 T cell receptor beta chains sequenced from one sample in a study of blood T cells in healthy people across ages. Next came a second PCR, run for about 6 to 12 cycles, which used a sample-barcoded 5' primer along with a J-beta primer mix. TCRdb reanalysed the 5' RACE reads using MiXCR and keeps one entry per CDR3 protein. The sample shows 1.5 million to 2 million distinct CDR3 sequences, less than 50% of them seen only once. The material sequenced was blood. These receptors were collected from a middle-aged woman in good health.

V is TRBV5-1 and J is TRBJ2-1, with 8 bases aligning to TRBD2. After removal of 5 bases from V and 4 bases from J, the junction contained 2 bases not matched to a gene. This CDR3 has 13 amino acids. CDR1 is SGHRS and CDR2 is YFSETQ in the germline V gene. The CDR3 nucleotides read TGCGCCAGCAGGCCTAGCGGGTACAATGAGCAGTTCTTC. Translated, it gives CASRPSGYNEQFF.

This sequence joins TRBV4-3 and TRBJ1-4; a weak D match, TRBD1 (5 bases). V was trimmed by 0 bases and J by 8 bases, leaving 16 bases between them. The CDR3 sequence is 16 residues long. CDR1 and CDR2 from the germline V gene are LGHNA and YSLEER. The CDR3 DNA sequence: TGCGCCAGCAGCCAAGATTCGGGACCCGACATCGAAAAACTGTTTTTT. This gives the protein CASSQDSGPDIEKLFF.

This clonotype was counted once. This chain joins TRBV3-1 and TRBJ1-4, with TRBD1 identical over 7 bases. The CDR3 spans 16 residues. With 0 bases clipped from V and 5 bases from J, the junction kept 6 bases outside the gene matches. Looked up from germline, CDR1 is LGHDT and CDR2 is YNNKEL (reference sequence). CDR3 region: CASSQETGRGNEKLFF. For the CDR3, the DNA is TGTGCCAGCAGCCAAGAGACAGGGAGAGGGAATGAAAAACTGTTTTTT.

V and J are TRBV29-1 and TRBJ2-3; 10 nucleotides match TRBD1. The CDR3 is 14 residues long. The germline CDR1 and CDR2 sequences are SQVTM and ANQGSEA. V shed 3 bases, J shed 0 bases, and the junction held 0 bases outside the gene matches. This chain's CDR3 is CSVEDRGSTDTQYF. The CDR3 nucleotides read TGCAGCGTTGAGGACAGGGGGAGCACAGATACGCAGTATTTT.

This chain links TRBV7-2 with TRBJ2-7; no reliable D call. The DNA end is a closer match to TRBJ2-5, so the J assignment may be wrong. The CDR3 spans 14 residues. Germline V lookup: CDR1 SGHTA, CDR2 FQGNSA. DNA for the CDR3: TGTGCCAGCAGCTCGCGGAATCAACGGGAGACCCAGTACTTC. Its protein product is CASSSRNQRETQYF.

V is TRBV20-1 and J is TRBJ1-3; no clear D gene. Germline V lookup: CDR1 DFQATT, CDR2 SNEGSKA (reference sequence). Trimming cost V 6 bases and J 1 base, with 7 bases left between them. The CDR3 runs 12 residues. The CDR3 coding sequence is TGCAGTGCCGCTCCGTCTGGAAACACCATATATTTT. Encoded protein: CSAAPSGNTIYF.

There are a few counts of this clonotype. The chain couples TRBV7-8 to TRBJ1-4; 9 bases are a match to TRBD1. Germline lookup yields CDR1 SGHVS and CDR2 FQNEAQ. V shed 3 bases and J 5 bases; nucleotides not matched to a gene: 7. This CDR3 contains 16 residues. The CDR3 coding sequence is TGTGCCAGCAGCTTTGGTAGACAGGGGGGGAATGAAAAACTGTTTTTT. Translating it yields CASSFGRQGGNEKLFF. Based on the CDR3 plus reference TRBV7-8 and TRBJ1-4, the full variable domain is GAGVSQSPRYKVAKRGQDVALRCDPISGHVSLFWYQQALGQGPEFLTYFQNEAQLDKSGLPSDRFFAERPEGSVSTLKIQRTQQEDSAVYLCASSFGRQGGNEKLFFGSGTQLSVL.

The chain employs TRBV14 and TRBJ2-3, with a weak D call TRBD1 (5 bases). Germline V gives CDR1 SGHDN, CDR2 FVKESK. The germline V and J ends were trimmed by 0 bases and 2 bases, with 15 bases remaining between them. The CDR3 has 17 amino acids. CDR3 sequence: CASSQDRTPAITDTQYF. The CDR3 nucleotides read TGTGCCAGCAGCCAAGATCGGACACCAGCAATCACAGATACGCAGTATTTT.

About this clonotype: At one end the junction does not follow the germline gene, possibly because of a read error. The chain employs TRBV29-1 and TRBJ1-2, with 11 bases aligning to TRBD1. CDR3 length: 15 amino acids. The germline gives CDR1 SQVTM, CDR2 ANQGSEA. CDR3 nucleotide sequence: TGCAGCGTTTACCAACCGGGACAGGGGGTCGAGGGCTGCACCTTC. Its translation: CSVYQPGQGVEGCTF.

This chain uses TRBV29-1 with TRBJ1-1; the D gene is possibly TRBD1 (5 bases). CDR1 SQVTM and CDR2 ANQGSEA come from the germline V gene. The CDR3 extends over 14 amino acids. The V end was cut by 6 bases, the J end by 3 bases, with 17 bases between. CDR3 region: CSVPSGSGYTEAFF. CDR3 bases: TGCAGCGTACCTTCAGGGTCGGGGTACACTGAAGCTTTCTTT.

The gene calls are TRBV6-2 or TRBV6-3 and TRBJ2-7, with a weak D call TRBD2 (5 bases). Germline CDR1 reads MNHEY; CDR2 reads SVGEGT. V lost 2 bases to trimming and J lost 4 bases, with 18 bases between them. CDR3 length: 16 amino acids. The CDR3 protein is CASSYPGIPVGYEQYF. The CDR3 coding sequence is TGTGCCAGCAGTTACCCCGGGATCCCGGTCGGGTACGAGCAGTACTTC.

This clonotype was detected many times. This chain uses TRBV20-1 with TRBJ2-7; D may match TRBD1 or TRBD2 (5 bases each). Germline V gene sequence: CDR1 DFQATT, CDR2 SNEGSKA (reference sequence). This CDR3 is built from 14 residues. The ends were cut back, 4 bases at V and 2 bases at J, with 15 bases in the middle. CDR3 nucleotides: TGCAGTGCTACGGGACGGCGGTTGACCTACGAGCAGTACTTC. Translated: CSATGRRLTYEQYF.

This chain links TRBV7-8 with TRBJ1-4; 7 bases map to TRBD1. The CDR3 sequence is 15 residues long. V was clipped by 2 bases and J by 4 bases; unmatched bases: 4. From germline, CDR1 is SGHVS and CDR2 FQNEAQ. The CDR3 sequence is CASSLPGTVNEKLFF. DNA for the CDR3: TGTGCCAGCAGCTTACCCGGGACAGTTAATGAAAAACTGTTTTTT.

This clonotype was observed at least ten times. The genes are TRBV27 and TRBJ2-5, with TRBD1 matching 9 bases. The J segment lost 5 bases and the V segment lost 8 bases, leaving 9 bases of the junction unmatched. Looked up from germline, CDR1 is MNHEY and CDR2 is SMNVEV (reference sequence). The CDR3 has 14 amino acids. CDR3 in amino acids: CASSRTGAKETQYF. DNA for the CDR3: TGTGCCAGCTCTAGGACAGGGGCTAAGGAGACCCAGTACTTC.

The V gene is TRBV27, the J gene TRBJ1-5; D is possibly TRBD1 (6 bases). From germline, CDR1 is MNHEY and CDR2 SMNVEV (reference sequence). The CDR3 length is 16 residues. The germline V and J ends were trimmed by 2 bases and 1 base, with 12 bases remaining between them. CDR3 DNA: TGTGCCAGCAGTTTAAGAAGGGGGGGAAGCAATCAGCCCCAGCATTTT. Translating it yields CASSLRRGGSNQPQHF.

This clonotype was picked up a small number of times. The chain employs TRBV4-3 and TRBJ2-3, with D tentatively TRBD1 (5 bases). The CDR3 length is 15 residues. Germline CDR1 and CDR2: LGHNA and YSLEER. The V gene lost 3 bases and the J gene lost 8 bases, with 18 bases spanning the gap. CDR3 in DNA: TGCGCCAGCAGCCACGGAACAGGCCCCCTCAGTACGCAGTATTTT. It is translated as CASSHGTGPLSTQYF.

The chain links TRBV2 to TRBJ1-2; D unclear. Germline CDR1 reads SNHLY; CDR2 reads FYNNEI. The CDR3 loop spans 13 amino acids. Trimming stripped 6 bases from V and 3 bases from J, with 11 bases between. This chain's CDR3 is CASSERLYYGYTF. The DNA for the CDR3 is TGTGCCAGCAGCGAGAGGCTCTACTATGGCTACACCTTC.

The V gene is TRBV4-2, the J gene TRBJ2-7, with 8 bases fitting TRBD2. The V and J ends lost 1 base and 0 bases, in that order; junction bases with no gene match: 5. From germline, CDR1 is LGHNA and CDR2 YNFKEQ. The CDR3 covers 16 residues. The CDR3 coding sequence is TGTGCCAGCAGCCAAGGTCGGGGGGGGGCCTCCTACGAGCAGTACTTC. As protein: CASSQGRGGASYEQYF.

This clonotype was found once. The chain has TRBV6-2 or TRBV6-3 and TRBJ2-7, with D perhaps assigned TRBD1 or TRBD2 (5 bases each). The CDR3 is made up of 15 amino acids. Germline V lookup: CDR1 MNHEY, CDR2 SVGEGT. Between the trimmed V and J ends, which lost 6 bases and 4 bases, there was a span of 19 bases. CDR3: CASRTPGQGGYEQYF. The CDR3 DNA reads TGTGCCAGCAGAACGCCGGGGCAGGGTGGATACGAGCAGTACTTC.

This chain joins TRBV12-3 or TRBV12-4 and TRBJ2-4, with a tentative D call TRBD1 (6 bases). This CDR3 is built from 14 residues. The ends were cut back, 5 bases at V and 2 bases at J, with 10 bases in the middle. The CDR3 nucleotides read TGTGCCAGCAGTCCAGGGGAGTCCAAAAACATTCAGTACTTC. Residues: CASSPGESKNIQYF.

This clonotype has just a few counts. J is TRBJ2-5 and V is TRBV5-5, with D unresolved. This CDR3 comprises 14 residues. V gave up 2 bases and J gave up 5 bases, with 13 bases separating them. The V gene's germline CDR1 is SGHKS and CDR2 YYEKEE (reference sequence). CDR3: CASSFDGPRETQYF. CDR3 nucleotides: TGTGCCAGCAGCTTTGACGGACCGAGGGAGACCCAGTACTTC. The variable domain in full, completed from reference TRBV5-5 and TRBJ2-5, reads DAGVTQSPTHLIKTRGQQVTLRCSPISGHKSVSWYQQVLGQGPQFIFQYYEKEERGRGNFPDRFSARQFPNYSSELNVNALLLGDSALYLCASSFDGPRETQYFGPGTRLLVL.

The rearrangement links TRBV7-2 to TRBJ2-1; TRBD2 matches 10 bases. This CDR3 comprises 15 residues. V gave up 3 bases and J gave up 8 bases; unmatched junction bases: 7. Germline V CDR1 and CDR2: SGHTA, FQGNSA. The CDR3 sequence is CASSLSGGGYDEQFF. The CDR3 DNA sequence: TGTGCCAGCAGCTTGAGCGGGGGGGGGTACGATGAGCAGTTCTTC. Together with reference TRBV7-2 and TRBJ2-1, the CDR3 gives the full variable domain: GAGVSQSPSNKVTEKGKDVELRCDPISGHTALYWYRQSLGQGLEFLIYFQGNSAPDKSGLPSDRFSAERTGGSVSTLTIQRTQQEDSAVYLCASSLSGGGYDEQFFGPGTRLTVL.

The chain uses TRBV10-2 and TRBJ1-2, with TRBD1 as a possible D gene (5 bases). Trimming stripped 3 bases from V and 2 bases from J, with 16 bases between. This CDR3 is 16 amino acids long. CDR1 and CDR2 (germline): WSHSY, SAAADI. The CDR3 DNA follows: TGCGCCAGCAGTGACCTCGTAGACAGCCGGAACTATGGCTACACCTTC. This encodes CASSDLVDSRNYGYTF.

This clonotype occurred a few times. V usage is TRBV4-2 and J usage is TRBJ2-5; 9 bases are shared with TRBD2. Germline V gene lookup returns CDR1 LGHNA and CDR2 YNFKEQ. The V gene end was trimmed by 0 bases and the J gene end by 6 bases; junction bases not matched to a gene: 8. The CDR3 length is 16 residues. The CDR3 nucleotides read TGTGCCAGCAGCCAAGATTGGGCGGGGGGGCTAAAGACCCAGTACTTC. Protein product: CASSQDWAGGLKTQYF.

The chain employs TRBV20-1 and TRBJ2-5; no clear D gene. V was pared by 3 bases and J by 5 bases, with 10 bases between. The CDR3 totals 12 residues. CDR1 is DFQATT and CDR2 is SNEGSKA in the germline V gene (reference sequence). The CDR3 is CSASIETETQYF. The DNA for the CDR3 is TGCAGTGCTAGCATAGAGACGGAGACCCAGTACTTC.

The chain couples TRBV10-3 to TRBJ2-7, with a weak D call TRBD1 (5 bases). CDR1 is ENHRY and CDR2 is SYGVKD in the germline V gene. CDR3 length: 12 amino acids. In DNA form, the CDR3 reads TGTGCTAGACAGCACCGTACCTACGAGCAGTACTTC. Encoded protein: CARQHRTYEQYF.

This clonotype is a singleton in its sample. Given a much more abundant clone one base away, this may be a read error. V usage is TRBV4-3 and J usage is TRBJ2-4, with D possibly being TRBD2 (6 bases). This CDR3 spans 17 amino acids. Germline CDR1 LGHNA, CDR2 YSLEER. In DNA form, the CDR3 reads TGCGCCAGCAGCCAAGTTGGAGGGGCACTAGCCAAAAACATTCTGTACTTC. This sequence encodes CASSQVGGALAKNILYF.

The CDR3 DNA reads as TGTGCCATCAGTGAGTCGAAGGCCGGTACGTCCTACGAGCAGTACTTC. It translates to CAISESKAGTSYEQYF. The chain combines TRBV10-3 with TRBJ2-7, with D unresolved. The CDR3 runs to 16 residues. The V end was cut by 0 bases, the J end by 1 base, with 13 bases between. CDR1 ENHRY and CDR2 SYGVKD come from the germline V gene.

The genes are TRBV4-3 and TRBJ1-2; D possibly corresponds to TRBD1 (6 bases). V lost 0 bases and J 0 bases, leaving 14 bases between the germline ends. The CDR3 length is 17 residues. The germline V gene has CDR1 LGHNA and CDR2 YSLEER. CDR3 protein: CASSQEGGGFPNYGYTF. The CDR3 nucleotides are TGCGCCAGCAGCCAAGAAGGTGGGGGCTTTCCTAACTATGGCTACACCTTC.

The chain employs TRBV20-1 and TRBJ2-5; TRBD1 aligns across 7 bases. With the DNA end fitting TRBJ2-7 better, the J assignment may be wrong. The V gene's germline CDR1 is DFQATT and CDR2 SNEGSKA (reference sequence). The CDR3 spans 15 residues. The CDR3 bases are TGCAGTGCTATAAACGACAGGGCGAGTTCCTACGAGCAGTACTTC. Amino acids: CSAINDRASSYEQYF.

This chain links TRBV12-3 or TRBV12-4 with TRBJ1-2; D is perhaps TRBD1 (5 bases). The V gene lost 7 bases and the J gene lost 0 bases, with 9 bases spanning the gap. CDR3 size: 13 residues. The CDR3 loop is CASKQVANYGYTF. Written as DNA, the CDR3 is TGTGCCAGCAAACAGGTCGCTAACTATGGCTACACCTTC.